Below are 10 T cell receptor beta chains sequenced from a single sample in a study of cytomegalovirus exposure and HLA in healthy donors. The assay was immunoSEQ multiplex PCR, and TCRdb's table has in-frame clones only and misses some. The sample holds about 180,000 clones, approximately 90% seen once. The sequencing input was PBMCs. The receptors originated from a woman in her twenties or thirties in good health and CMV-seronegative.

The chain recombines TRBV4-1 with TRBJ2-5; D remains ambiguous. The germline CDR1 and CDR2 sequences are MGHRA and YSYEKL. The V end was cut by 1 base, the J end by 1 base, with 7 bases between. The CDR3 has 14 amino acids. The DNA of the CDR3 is TGCGCCAGCAGCCAAGGCGGCAGCCAAGAGACCCAGTACTTC. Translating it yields CASSQGGSQETQYF.

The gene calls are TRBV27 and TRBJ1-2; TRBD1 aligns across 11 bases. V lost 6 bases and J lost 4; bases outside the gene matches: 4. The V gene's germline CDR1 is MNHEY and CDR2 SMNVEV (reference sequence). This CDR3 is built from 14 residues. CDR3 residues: CASRDRGPSYGYTF. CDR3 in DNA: TGTGCCAGCAGGGACAGGGGGCCCAGCTATGGCTACACCTTC.

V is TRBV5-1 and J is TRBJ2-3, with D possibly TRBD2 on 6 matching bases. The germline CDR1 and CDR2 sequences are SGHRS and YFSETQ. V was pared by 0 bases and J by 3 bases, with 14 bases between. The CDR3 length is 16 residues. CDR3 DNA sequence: TGCGCCAGCAGCTTGGGTCTCCGGGGGAATACAGATACGCAGTATTTT. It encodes CASSLGLRGNTDTQYF.

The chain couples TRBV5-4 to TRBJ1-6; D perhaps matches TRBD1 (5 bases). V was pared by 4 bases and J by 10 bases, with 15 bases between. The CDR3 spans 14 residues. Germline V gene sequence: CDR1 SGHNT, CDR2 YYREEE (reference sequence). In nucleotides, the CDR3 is TGTGCCAGCAGCCCCGGGGGGGTATCGTCACCCCTCCACTTT. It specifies CASSPGGVSSPLHF.

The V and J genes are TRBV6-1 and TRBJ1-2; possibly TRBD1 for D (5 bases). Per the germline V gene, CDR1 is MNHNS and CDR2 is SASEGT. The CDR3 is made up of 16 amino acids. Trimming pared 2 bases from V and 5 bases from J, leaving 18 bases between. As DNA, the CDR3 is TGTGCCAGCAGTGAAATGGTAGGGGCACAATCTTATGGCTACACCTTC. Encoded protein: CASSEMVGAQSYGYTF.

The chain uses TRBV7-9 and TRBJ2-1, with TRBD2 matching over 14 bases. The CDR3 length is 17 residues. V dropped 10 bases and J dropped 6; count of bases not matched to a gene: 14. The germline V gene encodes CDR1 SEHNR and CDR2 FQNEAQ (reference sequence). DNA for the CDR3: TGTGCCATCGGACTAGCGGGGGGCCGGACCTCTTTCAATGAGCAGTTCTTC. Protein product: CAIGLAGGRTSFNEQFF.

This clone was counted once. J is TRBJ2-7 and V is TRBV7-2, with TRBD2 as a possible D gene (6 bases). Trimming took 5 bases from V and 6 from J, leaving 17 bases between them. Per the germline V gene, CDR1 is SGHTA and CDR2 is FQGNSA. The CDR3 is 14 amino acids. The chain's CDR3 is CASSQDPGDREQYF. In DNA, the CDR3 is TGTGCCAGCAGCCAGGACCCGGGGGACCGCGAGCAGTACTTC.

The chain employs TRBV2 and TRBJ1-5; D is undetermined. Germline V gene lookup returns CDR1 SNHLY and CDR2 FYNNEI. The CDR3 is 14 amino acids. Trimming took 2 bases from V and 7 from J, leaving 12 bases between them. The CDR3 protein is CASSERRERQPQHF. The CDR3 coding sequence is TGTGCCAGCAGTGAACGGAGGGAGAGGCAGCCCCAGCATTTT. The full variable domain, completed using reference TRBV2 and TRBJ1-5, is EPEVTQTPSHQVTQMGQEVILRCVPISNHLYFYWYRQILGQKVEFLVSFYNNEISEKSEIFDDQFSVERPDGSNFTLKIRSTKLEDSAMYFCASSERRERQPQHFGDGTRLSIL.

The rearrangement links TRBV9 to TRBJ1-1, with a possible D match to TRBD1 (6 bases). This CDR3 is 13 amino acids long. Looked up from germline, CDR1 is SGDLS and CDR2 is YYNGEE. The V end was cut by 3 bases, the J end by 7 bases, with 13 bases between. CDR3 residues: CASSALDRNEAFF. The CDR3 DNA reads TGTGCCAGCAGCGCACTCGACAGGAATGAAGCTTTCTTT.

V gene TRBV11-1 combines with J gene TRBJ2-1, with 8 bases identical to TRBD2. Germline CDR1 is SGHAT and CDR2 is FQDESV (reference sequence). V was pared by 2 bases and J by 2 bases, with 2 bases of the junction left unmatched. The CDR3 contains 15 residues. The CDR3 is CASSLTGGTYNEQFF. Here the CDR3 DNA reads TGTGCCAGCAGCTTAACGGGGGGGACCTACAATGAGCAGTTCTTC.